This T cell receptor beta chain was sequenced for a study of OX40 agonist ivuxolimab in advanced cancers. Trimming cost V 3 bases and J 4 bases, with 12 bases left between them. Germline V gene lookup returns CDR1 ENHRY and CDR2 SYGVKD. This CDR3 comprises 14 residues. Profiled with immunoSEQ multiplex PCR; TCRdb holds only in-frame clones, not every one. The repertoire consists of around 79,000 clones, with more than 70% occurring once and the leading ten covering about 0.8%. The source material was CD4+ or CD8+ T cells sorted from blood, sampled in a trial of the OX40 agonist ivuxolimab. The sequence came from an adult with an advanced solid tumor such as melanoma, head and neck, liver or kidney cancer. The chain links TRBV10-3 to TRBJ1-2; D may be TRBD1 (6 bases). CDR3 sequence reads: CAISDVNRAYGYTF. The CDR3 DNA reads as TGTGCCATCAGTGACGTTAACAGGGCCTATGGCTACACCTTC.